This T cell receptor (beta chain) was recorded in a study of T cells after yellow fever vaccination. Study-wide points: Reappearance after the booster was observed for most primary-vaccination clones (96% CD4, about 85% CD8).

This clonotype has more than one count but fewer than ten. What it binds is not known. TCRdb re-called the 5' RACE reads with MiXCR, one entry per CDR3 protein. The table records roughly 160,000 distinct CDR3 sequences, roughly a tenth of them present only once. The V gene's germline CDR1 is SGHTA and CDR2 FQGNSA. This CDR3 comprises 14 residues. V was trimmed by 5 bases and J by 4 bases, leaving 14 bases between them. The clonotype comes from a man aged 18-30 years who received the YFV17D yellow fever vaccine. This chain connects TRBV7-2 to TRBJ1-1, with no clear D. Source: CD8+ T cells sorted from PBMCs, taken 45 days after the yellow fever booster vaccination. This CDR3 is CASSPLVGVTEAFF. CDR3 in DNA: TGTGCCAGCAGCCCCCTGGTTGGGGTCACTGAAGCTTTCTTT.